This entry describes one TCR beta chain. Its antigen is not identified. Extraction of RNA preceded its reverse transcription into cDNA, which served as the sequencing template. This table comes from immunoSEQ multiplex PCR, and its TCRdb copy is limited to in-frame clones, with some not included. The sample lists over 80,000 clones, 44% occurring once. This sample is drawn from a study of CD8+ T cells in alopecia areata. The wider study: Patients given treatment had severity scored by the percentage of scalp area affected.

Study results and limitations: Alopecia totalis/universalis scalp especially showed more expanded CD8+ clones than normal scalp.

Treatment denoted: oral pan-JAK inhibitor, 5-10 mg twice daily. As part of sample collection, lesional scalp punch biopsies and peripheral blood were taken from alopecia areata patients. The CDR3 spans 15 residues. Germline-derived CDR1 and CDR2 are LGHNA and YSLEER. V gave up 6 bases and J gave up 1 base, with 13 bases separating them. The TCR originated in a human donor with alopecia areata. The specimen was CD8+ T cells sorted from blood, collected at week 24, from a patient treated with tofacitinib. The chain carries TRBV4-3 and TRBJ2-4, with D perhaps matching TRBD1 (6 bases). CDR3 nucleotide sequence: TGCGCCAGCAGGGGTTACAGGGTGGCCAAAAACATTCAGTACTTC. It encodes CASRGYRVAKNIQYF.